This T cell receptor beta chain was captured by sequencing in a study of post-analysis software for immune sequencing data. Across the study: Some patients lacked subtype; others had relapsing-remitting, secondary progressive or progressive-relapsing disease.

Details on this clonotype: As yet, its antigen is unknown.

The germline V and J ends were trimmed by 6 bases and 0 bases, with 11 bases remaining between them. There are 15 residues in the CDR3. Findings of the study overall: Samples from one preparation batch, clustered by F measure, grouped strongly together. Among multiple sclerosis patients, normalized Chao1 diversity was significantly below that of controls. Comparison of patients with controls showed about 5 TRBV segments more frequent in patients, TRBV5-6, TRBV5-1 and TRBV20-1 among them.

Unique molecular identifiers were carried by the TCR beta cDNA libraries. The authors obtained approximately 460,000 cDNA molecules from about 0.94 to 9.7 million T cells. TCRdb redid the calling of the PCR reads with MiXCR, one entry per CDR3 protein. Here the sample spans some 260,000 distinct CDR3 sequences, 36% being singletons. The chain links TRBV12-3 or TRBV12-4 to TRBJ2-2; TRBD2 is a possible D gene (5 bases). Material: blood. The receptor comes from a girl aged 5 to 17 with multiple sclerosis. For the CDR3, the DNA is TGTGCCAGCAGATTGACTACCCCGAACACCGGGGAGCTGTTTTTT. Its protein product is CASRLTTPNTGELFF.